This TCR beta chain comes out of a study of blood T cells in healthy people across ages. Study observations and caveats: PBMCs that were unsorted prevented a conclusive naive versus antigen-experienced comparison. Comparison with aged donors showed that long-lived donors had more naive CD4+ cells and higher diversity.

This clonotype has a count of ten or more. Antigen specificity is unknown. A second PCR of roughly 7 to 11 cycles used a sample-barcoded 5' primer and a J-beta primer mix. A 12-random-nucleotide template-switch adaptor tagged each cDNA molecule. TCRdb called the 5' RACE reads again in MiXCR, with one record for every CDR3 protein. The table includes around 850,000 distinct CDR3 sequences, roughly 34% detected once. Collection of 8.5 to 10 milliliters of peripheral blood was performed for each donor. In germline, CDR1 is MGHRA, CDR2 YSYEKL. This CDR3 spans 16 amino acids. The germline V and J ends were trimmed by 0 bases and 3 bases, with 12 bases remaining between them.

Sequencing used blood. The V gene is TRBV4-1, the J gene TRBJ1-5; D is unresolved. The sequence was collected from a man aged 18 to 29 in good health. The CDR3 coding sequence is TGCGCCAGCAGCCAAGACCGAGGCCTACCCAATCAGCCCCAGCATTTT. Its protein is CASSQDRGLPNQPQHF.